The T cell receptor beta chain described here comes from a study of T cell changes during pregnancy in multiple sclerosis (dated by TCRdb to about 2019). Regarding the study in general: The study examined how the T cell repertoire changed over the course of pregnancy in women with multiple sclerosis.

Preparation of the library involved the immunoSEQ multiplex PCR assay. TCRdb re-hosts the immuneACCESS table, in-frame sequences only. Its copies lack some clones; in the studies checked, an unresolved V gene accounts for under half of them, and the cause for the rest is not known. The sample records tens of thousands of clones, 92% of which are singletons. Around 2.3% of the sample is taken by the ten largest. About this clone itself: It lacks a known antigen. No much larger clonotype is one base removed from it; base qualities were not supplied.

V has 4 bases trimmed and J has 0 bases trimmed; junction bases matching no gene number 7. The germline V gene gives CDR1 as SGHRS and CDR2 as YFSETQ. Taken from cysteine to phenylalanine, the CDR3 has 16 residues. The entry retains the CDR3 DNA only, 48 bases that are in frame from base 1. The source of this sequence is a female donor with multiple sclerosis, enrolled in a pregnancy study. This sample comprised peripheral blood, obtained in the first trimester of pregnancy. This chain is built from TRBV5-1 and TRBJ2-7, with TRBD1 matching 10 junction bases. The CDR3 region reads CASSQGQGTSSYEQYF. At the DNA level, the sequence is TGCGCCAGCAGCCAGGGACAGGGGACAAGCTCCTACGAGCAGTACTTC.